A selection of T cell receptor beta chains follows, all from one sample in a study of T cell responses to AZD1222 COVID-19 vaccine. Method: immunoSEQ multiplex PCR; TCRdb's copy keeps in-frame clones and lacks some. The repertoire holds approximately 220,000 clones, with roughly 91% as singletons. The sequences come from peripheral blood, collected on day 0 of MenACWY control vaccination. These receptors originate from an adult in good health. Each CDR3 is given with its conserved first and last residue. The order of the fields is D gene, V gene, J gene, clone size, CDR3 protein, CDR3 DNA. A D gene is named only where the DNA matches it firmly. Size is stated for part of the rows, as once, few or many counts, or as a class when the clone is expanded.

d_gene: TRBD1
v_gene: TRBV19
j_gene: TRBJ1-6
abundance: NA
CDR3aa: CASSPPGEGAWNSPLHF
CDR3nt: TGTGCCAGTAGTCCCCCCGGGGAGGGGGCATGGAATTCACCCCTCCACTTT

d_gene: NA
v_gene: TRBV21-1
j_gene: TRBJ1-2
abundance: once
CDR3aa: CASSETGGLYGYTF
CDR3nt: TGTGCCAGCAGCGAGACAGGAGGGCTCTATGGCTACACCTTC

d_gene: NA
v_gene: TRBV27
j_gene: TRBJ1-2
abundance: NA
CDR3aa: CASRLGGQFYGYTF
CDR3nt: TGTGCCAGCAGGTTAGGTGGACAGTTCTATGGCTACACCTTC

d_gene: NA
v_gene: TRBV9
j_gene: TRBJ1-1
abundance: NA
CDR3aa: CASSAEGADRTEAFF
CDR3nt: TGTGCCAGCAGCGCAGAGGGTGCGGACCGCACTGAAGCTTTCTTT

d_gene: TRBD1
v_gene: TRBV28
j_gene: TRBJ1-2
abundance: NA
CDR3aa: CASSPGTGDAYGYTF
CDR3nt: TGTGCCAGCAGTCCTGGGACAGGGGACGCCTATGGCTACACCTTC

d_gene: NA
v_gene: TRBV10-3
j_gene: TRBJ1-2
abundance: NA
CDR3aa: CAISSSGQGSGYGYTF
CDR3nt: TGTGCCATCAGCTCCAGTGGTCAGGGATCGGGGTATGGCTACACCTTC

d_gene: TRBD2
v_gene: TRBV11-2
j_gene: TRBJ2-3
abundance: NA
CDR3aa: CASSRSGGAVDTQYF
CDR3nt: TGTGCCAGCAGCCGTAGCGGGGGGGCGGTAGATACGCAGTATTTT

d_gene: NA
v_gene: TRBV7-9
j_gene: TRBJ2-7
abundance: NA
CDR3aa: CASSRRGRGGYEQYF
CDR3nt: TGTGCCAGCAGCCGAAGAGGTAGGGGGGGCTACGAGCAGTACTTC

d_gene: NA
v_gene: TRBV6-6
j_gene: TRBJ2-5
abundance: NA
CDR3aa: CASSYGGVWETQYF
CDR3nt: TGTGCCAGCAGTTACGGGGGCGTATGGGAGACCCAGTACTTC

d_gene: NA
v_gene: TRBV28
j_gene: TRBJ1-1
abundance: NA
CDR3aa: CASSFVLTEAFF
CDR3nt: TGTGCCAGCAGTTTTGTATTAACTGAAGCTTTCTTT

d_gene: NA
v_gene: TRBV5-6
j_gene: TRBJ2-5
abundance: NA
CDR3aa: CASSLMETQYF
CDR3nt: TGTGCCAGCAGCTTGATGGAGACCCAGTACTTC

d_gene: NA
v_gene: TRBV12-3/TRBV12-4
j_gene: TRBJ2-5
abundance: NA
CDR3aa: CASTLDSQETQYF
CDR3nt: TGTGCCAGCACCTTAGACAGCCAAGAGACCCAGTACTTC

d_gene: NA
v_gene: TRBV12-3/TRBV12-4
j_gene: TRBJ1-3
abundance: NA
CDR3aa: CASSASNGNTIYF
CDR3nt: TGTGCCAGCAGTGCCTCAAATGGAAACACCATATATTTT

d_gene: TRBD1
v_gene: TRBV11-3
j_gene: TRBJ1-1
abundance: few
CDR3aa: CASSLGGQLNTEAFF
CDR3nt: TGTGCCAGCAGCCTAGGGGGACAGCTGAACACTGAAGCTTTCTTT

d_gene: NA
v_gene: TRBV4-1
j_gene: TRBJ2-1
abundance: NA
CDR3aa: CASSEHWINNEQFF
CDR3nt: TGCGCCAGCAGCGAACATTGGATTAACAATGAGCAGTTCTTC

d_gene: NA
v_gene: TRBV14
j_gene: TRBJ1-1
abundance: NA
CDR3aa: CASSQDQNTEAFF
CDR3nt: TGTGCCAGCAGCCAAGATCAGAACACTGAAGCTTTCTTT

d_gene: TRBD1
v_gene: TRBV6-5
j_gene: TRBJ2-1
abundance: few
CDR3aa: CASRGQYNEQFF
CDR3nt: TGTGCCAGCAGGGGACAGTACAATGAGCAGTTCTTC

d_gene: NA
v_gene: TRBV3-1/TRBV3-2
j_gene: TRBJ1-4
abundance: NA
CDR3aa: CASSQEETPEKLFF
CDR3nt: TGTGCCAGCAGCCAAGAAGAGACACCAGAAAAACTGTTTTTT

d_gene: NA
v_gene: TRBV4-1
j_gene: TRBJ1-2
abundance: NA
CDR3aa: CASSQGAQLYGYTF
CDR3nt: TGCGCCAGCAGCCAAGGTGCACAACTCTATGGCTACACCTTC